This T cell receptor beta chain was sequenced in a study of blood T cell repertoires in COVID-19. Study in general: The cDNA or gDNA used as material had been derived from T cells, B-cell-depleted T cells, or PBMCs.

Repertoires were generated with immunoSEQ multiplex PCR, while TCRdb's copy carries only in-frame clones and drops some. The sample comprises 95,000 to 100,000 clones, about 92% of which are singletons, and 4.5% to 6% rests with the top ten. The CDR3 sequence is 15 residues long. Germline-derived CDR1 and CDR2 are MNHNS and SASEGT. V was shortened by 1 base and J by 5 bases, with 15 bases between the two germline ends. The chain recombines TRBV6-1 with TRBJ2-7; tentatively, D is TRBD2 (7 bases). The TCR comes from a man aged 50-59 years with active COVID-19. Sequenced sample: peripheral blood. The CDR3 DNA reads TGTGCCAGCAGTGAAGGGGAGGGGGGAGTCGACGAGCAGTACTTC. Its translation: CASSEGEGGVDEQYF.